A single sample is the source of the 7 T cell receptor beta chains below, sequenced in a study of blood T cell repertoires in COVID-19. Data came from immunoSEQ multiplex PCR; TCRdb stores just in-frame clones and leaves some out. The sample lists around 230,000 clones; approximately 88% were seen once. The sequencing sample was made of PBMCs or T cells enriched from blood (not recorded which). The receptor set was obtained from a man aged 18 to 30 with acute COVID-19.

The gene calls are TRBV3-1 (or the pseudogene TRBV3-2) and TRBJ1-2; 7 bases are a match to TRBD1. V lost 4 bases and J lost 8; bases outside the gene matches: 10. Looked up from germline, CDR1 is LGHDT and CDR2 is YNNKEL (reference sequence). The CDR3 length is 14 residues. This CDR3 reads CASSPGQSYEGYTF. CDR3 DNA: TGTGCCAGCAGCCCGGGACAGAGCTATGAAGGCTACACCTTC.

The chain carries TRBV4-1 and TRBJ2-1; weak D call: TRBD2 (7 bases). The V end was cut by 1 base, the J end by 9 bases, with 16 bases between. Per the germline V gene, CDR1 is MGHRA and CDR2 is YSYEKL. This CDR3 has 15 residues. The CDR3: CASSQGPGGAREQFF. CDR3 bases: TGCGCCAGCAGCCAAGGCCCTGGGGGGGCTCGTGAGCAGTTCTTC.

The CDR3 sequence: CASSSLGQVNTEAFF. Written as DNA, the CDR3 is TGTGCCAGCAGTTCCTTAGGACAAGTGAACACTGAAGCTTTCTTT. The chain recombines TRBV6-5 with TRBJ1-1; possible D gene TRBD1, 5 bases. V was clipped by 4 bases and J by 0 bases, with 12 bases between them. The CDR3 is 15 residues long. Germline CDR1 MNHEY, CDR2 SVGAGI.

This clone was found a few times. The chain combines TRBV4-1 with TRBJ2-5; 7 positions agree with TRBD2. J lost 4 bases, V lost 1 base, and 9 bases had no gene match. This CDR3 contains 16 residues. Germline V CDR1 and CDR2: MGHRA, YSYEKL. The CDR3 DNA reads TGCGCCAGCAGCCAAGCTCCGACTAGCATGCTAGAGACCCAGTACTTC. Translated: CASSQAPTSMLETQYF.

The chain couples TRBV10-3 to TRBJ2-7; TRBD1 agrees at 9 bases. V was pared by 2 bases and J by 0 bases, with 5 bases of the junction left unmatched. Germline CDR1 reads ENHRY; CDR2 reads SYGVKD. The CDR3 is made up of 16 amino acids. CDR3 in amino acids: CAISETGQGISYEQYF. For the CDR3, the DNA is TGTGCCATCAGTGAGACCGGACAGGGGATCTCCTACGAGCAGTACTTC.

The V gene is TRBV30, the J gene TRBJ2-1; D is unresolved. This CDR3 has 14 amino acids. With 0 bases removed from V and 4 bases from J, the gap between germline ends came to 10 bases. In germline, CDR1 is GTSNPN, CDR2 SVGIG (reference sequence). The DNA for the CDR3 is TGTGCCTGGAGTGTCTCCGCGGTTTACAATGAGCAGTTCTTC. This translates into CAWSVSAVYNEQFF. The whole variable domain, filled in from reference TRBV30 and TRBJ2-1, reads SQTIHQWPATLVQPVGSPLSLECTVEGTSNPNLYWYRQAAGRGLQLLFYSVGIGQISSEVPQNLSASRPQDRQFILSSKKLLLSDSGFYLCAWSVSAVYNEQFFGPGTRLTVL.

The chain combines TRBV25-1 with TRBJ1-6, with TRBD1 matching 8 bases. Trimming removed 4 bases from V and 10 bases from J; junction bases left unmatched: 12. This CDR3 is 16 amino acids long. The V gene's germline CDR1 is MGHDK and CDR2 SYGVNS. This CDR3 reads CASSAPQDRVKSPLHF. CDR3 nucleotides: TGTGCCAGCAGTGCGCCTCAGGACAGGGTAAAATCACCCCTCCACTTT.